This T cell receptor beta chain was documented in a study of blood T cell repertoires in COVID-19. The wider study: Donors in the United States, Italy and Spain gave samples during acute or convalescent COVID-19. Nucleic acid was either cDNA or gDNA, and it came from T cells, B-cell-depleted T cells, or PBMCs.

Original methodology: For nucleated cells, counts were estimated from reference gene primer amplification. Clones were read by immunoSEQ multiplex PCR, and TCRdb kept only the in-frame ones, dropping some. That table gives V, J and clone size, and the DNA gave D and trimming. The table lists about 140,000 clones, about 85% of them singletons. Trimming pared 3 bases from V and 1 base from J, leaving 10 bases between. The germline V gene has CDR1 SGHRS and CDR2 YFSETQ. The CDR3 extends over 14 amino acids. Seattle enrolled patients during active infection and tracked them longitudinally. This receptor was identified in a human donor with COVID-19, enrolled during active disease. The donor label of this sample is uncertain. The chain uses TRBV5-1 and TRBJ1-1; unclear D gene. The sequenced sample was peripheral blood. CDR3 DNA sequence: TGCGCCAGCAGCTCAATCCCAGGGAACACTGAAGCTTTCTTT. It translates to CASSSIPGNTEAFF.